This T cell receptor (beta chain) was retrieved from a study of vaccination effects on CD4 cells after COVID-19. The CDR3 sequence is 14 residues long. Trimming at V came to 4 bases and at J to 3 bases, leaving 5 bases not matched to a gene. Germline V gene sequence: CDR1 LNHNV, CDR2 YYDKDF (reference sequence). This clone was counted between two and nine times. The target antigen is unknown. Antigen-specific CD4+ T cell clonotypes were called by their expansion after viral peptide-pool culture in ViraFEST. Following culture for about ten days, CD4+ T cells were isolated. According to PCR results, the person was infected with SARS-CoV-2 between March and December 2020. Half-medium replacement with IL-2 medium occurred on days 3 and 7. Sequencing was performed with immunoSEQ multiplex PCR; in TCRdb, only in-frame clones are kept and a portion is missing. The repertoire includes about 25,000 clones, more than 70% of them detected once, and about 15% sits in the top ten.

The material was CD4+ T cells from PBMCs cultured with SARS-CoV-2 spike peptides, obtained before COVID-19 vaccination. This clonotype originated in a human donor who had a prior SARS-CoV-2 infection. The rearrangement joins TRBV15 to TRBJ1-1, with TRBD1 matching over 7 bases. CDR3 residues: CATSTGQRDTEAFF. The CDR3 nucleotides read TGTGCCACCAGCACGGGACAGAGGGACACTGAAGCTTTCTTT.